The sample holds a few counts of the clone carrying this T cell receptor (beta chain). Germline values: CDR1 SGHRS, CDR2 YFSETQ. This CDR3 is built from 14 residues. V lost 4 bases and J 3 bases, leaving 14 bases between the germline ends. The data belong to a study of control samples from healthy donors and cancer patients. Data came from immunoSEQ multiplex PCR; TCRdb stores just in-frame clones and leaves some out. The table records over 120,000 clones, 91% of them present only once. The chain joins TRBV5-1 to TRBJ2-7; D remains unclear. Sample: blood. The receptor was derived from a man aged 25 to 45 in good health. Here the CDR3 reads CASSLYGVGYEQYF. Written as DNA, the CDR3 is TGCGCCAGCAGCCTTTACGGAGTCGGCTACGAGCAGTACTTC. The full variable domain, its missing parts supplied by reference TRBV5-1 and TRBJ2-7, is KAGVTQTPRYLIKTRGQQVTLSCSPISGHRSVSWYQQTPGQGLQFLFEYFSETQRNKGNFPGRFSGRQFSNSRSEMNVSTLELGDSALYLCASSLYGVGYEQYFGPGTRLTVT.